This TCR beta chain was obtained from a study of cytomegalovirus exposure and HLA in healthy donors (dated by TCRdb to 2015 to 2018). About the study as a whole: An earlier analysis of some 600 of the donors reported over 250 Gb of sequence data and some 110 million unique TCR beta sequences obtained from roughly 180 million T cells. Both class I and class II loci were covered by HLA typing, at four-digit resolution. Along with the roughly 700-subject first cohort, a separate validation cohort of over a hundred different subjects was used. A later genetic analysis used genome-wide SNP genotypes for about 55% of the 666 donors, treating that subset as a discovery cohort. Every discovery cohort repertoire had been produced on one sequencing platform. A later analysis re-examined previously published TCR beta repertoires from over 500 donors and added high-resolution HLA genotyping to investigate patterns of TCR occurrence. To decide whether each TCR beta V gene segment behaved as functional or pseudogenic, an earlier analysis of some 570 of the donors relied on high-throughput TCR beta sequencing. Roughly 5 DR-DQ haplotypes were handled as single units for association and clustering because linkage in the cohort was strong. The study aimed to test whether cataloging public T cell receptors could reveal signatures of past pathogen exposure. Roughly 300 gigabases of sequencing data and tens of millions of unique TCR sequences were included in an early release covering about 700 HLA-typed donors. Among the roughly 370 genotyped donors, around 81% belonged to the genetic ancestry cluster associated with self-reported Caucasian donors. Rather than using new phenotypic data, the later analysis identified candidate immune exposures from TCR beta sequences and from how often those sequences occurred across donors. Donor age, sex, ethnicity and CMV serostatus were collected together with the repertoire data. The study combined high-throughput TCR immunosequencing, statistical association of individual TCRs with disease status, and machine learning to predict cytomegalovirus infection status. The study profiled the T cell repertoires of 500 to 800 subjects by immunosequencing and related them to cytomegalovirus serostatus. The number of donors typed differed by locus, with 629-630 for A, B, C, DRB1 and DQB1, more than 500 for DQA1, 600 to 610 for DPA1, and around 450 for DPB1. Across approximately 420 genotyped donors of the cohort, an average of roughly 250,000 unique TCR beta nucleotide sequences per donor were sequenced, and 15% to 20% of those sequences were non-productive. Study-wide findings and limitations: Because counts were too low, roughly 18 rarely observed V segments, including chromosome 9 orphons, were left out of the earlier analysis of 587 of the donors. CMV serostatus was the only immune exposure information available for the cohort. A further reported finding was that TCR beta sequences accurately predicted the HLA-A and HLA-B alleles for most subjects in the first cohort. In a later analysis, several top co-occurrence clusters were reported to appear linked to parvovirus B19, influenza, CMV and Epstein-Barr virus. In both the original and validation cohorts, the classifier was reported to diagnose cytomegalovirus status with high specificity and sensitivity. In an earlier analysis of some 500 of the donors, most TCR beta V segments were observed in productive rearrangements about 87% or about 30% of the time, broadly matching IMGT annotations. Linkage disequilibrium might explain the correlated functional status among segregating V segments, but an unknown experimental factor could not be excluded. Presence/absence analyses assumed roughly uniform sequencing depth across donors, an assumption that may not hold. A later genetic analysis associated a missense DCLRE1C variant with V-gene and J-gene trimming of TCR beta chains, and an independent cohort replicated the association. Across donors, most TCR sequences were observed very rarely, whereas some public TCRs were present in many individuals. The authors suggested that the approach could potentially be extended to other disease states and immunological phenotypes. The study gave a list of 150 to 200 TCR beta chains associated with cytomegalovirus. In a later analysis, HLA-associated TCR beta chains showed more clonal expansion and lower generation probabilities than non-associated chains that were equally common. A later analysis found that most CMV-associated TCR beta chains appeared HLA-restricted, with HLA associations seemingly driven largely by CMV exposure. Some IMGT-functional V segments, including TRBV6-2 and TRBV6-3, could not be distinguished by the 87-base-pair reads and were therefore excluded. When HLA alleles, especially DR and DQ, strongly co-occurred, attributing TCR associations to individual alleles was difficult. In a later analysis, the rate of TCR association differed among HLA loci, with DRB1 alleles having the most associated TCRs and HLA-C alleles having the fewest. A later analysis associated about 17,000 TCR beta sequences with specific HLA alleles at a false discovery rate of 0.05. In vitro tests confirmed that a few of the cytomegalovirus-associated TCR beta chains recognize cytomegalovirus antigens. The cohort was sequenced for TCR beta chains only, and without alpha or paired-chain data the features that could be detected were limited. A cluster of highly shared sequence variants was judged likely to be a technical artifact of the sequencing pipeline. According to a later genetic analysis, donors in an Asian-associated ancestry cluster had fewer N-insertions in productive TCRs than the approximately 630-donor mean. Because some donors lacked HLA typing at each locus, the association tests relied only on the typed subset.

There are a few counts of this clone. Its specific antigen is unknown. There are no base qualities to consult, and no much larger clone falls within one base. The germline V gene specifies SNHLY as CDR1 and FYNNEI as CDR2. The junction carries 11 bases between V and J, which are trimmed by 7 bases and 5 bases respectively. From its cysteine to its phenylalanine, the CDR3 spans 12 amino acids. Only the CDR3 portion is preserved as DNA: 36 bases, with reading frame beginning at the first base. The cohort consisted of approximately 690 healthy bone marrow donors. At the time of sampling, all cohort members were nominally healthy, though unrecorded immune exposures were likely present. The donor was CMV seronegative and was included in the group of a few hundred seronegative cohort members. Every donor gave a peripheral blood sample, and the peripheral blood mononuclear cells from that sample were used for TCR beta sequencing. The Qiagen DNeasy Blood Extraction Kit was used to extract genomic DNA from the blood cell samples.

The library was built by means of the immunoSEQ multiplex PCR assay. For the multiplex PCR, a mixture combining 60 forward primers for TCR Vbeta segments and 13 reverse primers for TCR Jbeta segments was used. The CDR3 region of rearranged TCR beta genes was amplified from genomic DNA by a multiplex PCR assay. Amplified TCR beta libraries were sequenced as 87-base-pair reads on the Illumina HiSeq System. The authors processed their data as follows. In a later analysis, 77 million or so unique TCR beta chains were counted across the roughly 670 repertoires, and roughly 11 million of these chains were shared by at least two donors. A nearest-neighbor algorithm error-corrected the raw reads and collapsed the reads into unique sequences, merging closely related sequences to remove PCR and sequencing errors. To assign V, D and J gene segments, CDR3 sequences were aligned to IMGT reference sequences. For a sequence to be retained, a match of at least six nucleotides to both a V gene segment and a J gene segment was required. Rearrangements were called productive when the CDR3 lacked stop codons and stayed in frame with V and J; all others were non-productive. CDR3 was defined according to IMGT convention as the region running from the second conserved V-encoded cysteine to the conserved J-encoded phenylalanine. In an earlier analysis of around 600 of the donors, sequences lacking an unambiguous match to a single V gene segment were excluded. In an earlier analysis of 587 of the donors, V segments were called functional above 56.7% productive rearrangements and were called segregating when the between-donor standard deviation exceeded 5%. To diagnose cytomegalovirus status from the catalog of TCR beta chain sequences, a statistical classification framework was built. In a later analysis, V and J genes were assigned by comparing TCR nucleotide sequences against IMGT/GENE-DB human TR gene sequences. Using the TCRdist pipeline, a later analysis assigned CDR3 sequences along with most-parsimonious VDJ recombination scenarios. In a later analysis, each TCR beta chain was defined by its CDR3 amino acid sequence together with its V-gene family, and reads without a unique V-gene family were excluded. In a later analysis, a few hundred highly shared, low-generation-probability nucleotide sequences were removed to address suspected cross-contamination and a sequencing artifact. A later analysis calculated a clonal expansion index for each public chain from normalized within-repertoire ranks of inferred template counts. A later analysis computed generation probabilities with a VDJ recombination model fitted to out-of-frame rearrangements, and checked the results against IGoR. Hypergeometric tests were used in a later analysis to score TCR-TCR, TCR-HLA and TCR-CMV co-occurrence, with a repertoire-size bias correction applied to the TCR pairs. In a later analysis, false discovery rates were estimated by permuting HLA or CMV assignments 20 times. In a later analysis, co-occurring TCRs were grouped using DBSCAN, and TCRdist sequence similarity was added for clustering within HLA-allele-positive subsets. Repertoires with fewer than 30,000 or more than 120,000 public chains, plus five repertoires with anomalous nucleotide sharing, were excluded from co-occurrence clustering. TCRdb re-hosts the immuneACCESS table, in-frame sequences only. Its copies lack some clones; in the studies checked, an unresolved V gene accounts for under half of them, and the cause for the rest is not known. V, J and clone size reflect that table, while D and trimming were determined from the DNA. For this sample there are roughly 150,000 clones; over 80% appear just once. The ten largest clones represent approximately 2.1% of the sample.

The origin of this receptor is a male donor in good health and CMV-seronegative. The sequence is built from TRBV2 and TRBJ1-1; no D gene call is confident. The sequenced sample was PBMCs. The nucleotide sequence is TGTGCCAGCAATTCCCTCGGGACTGAAGCTTTCTTT. It is translated as CASNSLGTEAFF.